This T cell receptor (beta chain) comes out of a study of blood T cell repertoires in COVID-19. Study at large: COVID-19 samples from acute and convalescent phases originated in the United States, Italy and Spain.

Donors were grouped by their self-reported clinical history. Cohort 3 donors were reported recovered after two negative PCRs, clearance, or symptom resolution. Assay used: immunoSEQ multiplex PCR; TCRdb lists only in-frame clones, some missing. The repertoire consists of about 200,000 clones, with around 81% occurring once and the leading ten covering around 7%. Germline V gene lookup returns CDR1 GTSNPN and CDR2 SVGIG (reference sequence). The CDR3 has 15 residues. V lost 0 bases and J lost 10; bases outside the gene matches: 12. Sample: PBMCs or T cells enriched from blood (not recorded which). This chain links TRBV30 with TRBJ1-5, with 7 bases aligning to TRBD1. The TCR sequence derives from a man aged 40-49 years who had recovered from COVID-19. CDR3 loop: CAWSVGGGRYEPQHF. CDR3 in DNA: TGTGCCTGGAGTGTAGGGGGCGGTCGGTATGAACCCCAGCATTTT.